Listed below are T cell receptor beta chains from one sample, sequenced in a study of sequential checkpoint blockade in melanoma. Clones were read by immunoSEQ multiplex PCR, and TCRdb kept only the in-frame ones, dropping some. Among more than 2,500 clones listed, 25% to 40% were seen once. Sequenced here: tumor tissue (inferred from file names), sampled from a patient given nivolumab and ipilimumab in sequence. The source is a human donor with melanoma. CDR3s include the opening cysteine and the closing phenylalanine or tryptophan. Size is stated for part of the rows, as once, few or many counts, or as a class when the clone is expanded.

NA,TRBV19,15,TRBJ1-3,CASRVQISSGNTIYF
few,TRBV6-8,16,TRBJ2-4,CASSYSAGEAKNIQYF
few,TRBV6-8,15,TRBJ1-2,CASNRQGGINYGYTF
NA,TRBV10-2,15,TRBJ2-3,CASSAGTRRPDTQYF
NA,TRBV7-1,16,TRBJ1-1,CASSLTWTGKNTEAFF
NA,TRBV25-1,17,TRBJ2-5,CASSDPPGRGFQETQYF
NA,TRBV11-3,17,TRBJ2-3,CASSLFRTSGSTDTQYF
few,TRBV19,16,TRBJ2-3,CASSIRYSGSTDTQYF
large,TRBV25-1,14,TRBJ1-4,CASSEFNGQEKLFF
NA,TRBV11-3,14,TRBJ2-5,CASSSGGSGETQYF
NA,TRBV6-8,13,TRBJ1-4,CASSAQGNEKLFF
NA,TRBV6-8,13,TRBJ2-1,CAISVEQDNEQFF
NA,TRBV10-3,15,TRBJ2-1,CAISEGRIRSDEQFF
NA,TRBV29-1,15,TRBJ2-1,CSGSGGRNGVNEQFF
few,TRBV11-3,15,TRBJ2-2,CASSGPSANTGELFF
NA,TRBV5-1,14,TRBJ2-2,CASSLEGDTGELFF
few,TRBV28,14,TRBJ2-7,CASSPTLGTYEQYF
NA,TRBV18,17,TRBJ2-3,CASSPGLAGVRTDTQYF
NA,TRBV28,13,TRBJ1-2,CASSKGQGDGYTF
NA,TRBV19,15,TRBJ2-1,CASSDKQGTYNEQFF
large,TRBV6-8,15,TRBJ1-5,CASTGGYGGNQPQHF
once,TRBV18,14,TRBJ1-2,CASSPPGLYYGYTF
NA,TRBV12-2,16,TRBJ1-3,CASRLVQGYSGNTIYF
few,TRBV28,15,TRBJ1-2,CASRGVWGKGYGYTF
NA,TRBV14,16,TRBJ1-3,CASSQIGPSSGNTIYF
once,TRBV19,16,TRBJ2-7,CASSKGPAGEGYEQYF
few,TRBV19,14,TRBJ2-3,CASSIGRGQDTQYF
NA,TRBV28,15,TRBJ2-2,CASSSHRVYTGELFF
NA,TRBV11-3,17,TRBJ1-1,CASSSQTGGPRDTEAFF
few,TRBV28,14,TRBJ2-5,CASSFYDRSGTQYF
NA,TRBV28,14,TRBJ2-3,CASLRDTWTDTQYF
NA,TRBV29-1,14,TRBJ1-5,CRRGRINSNQPQHF
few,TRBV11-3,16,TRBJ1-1,CASSLDGSGSSTEAFF
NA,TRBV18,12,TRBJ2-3,CASSPQGDTQYF
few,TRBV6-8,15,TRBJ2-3,CASSYSYGKPDTQYF
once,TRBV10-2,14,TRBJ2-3,CASSDTGTTDTQYF
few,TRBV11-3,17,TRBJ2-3,CASSLDPGGPSIDTQYF
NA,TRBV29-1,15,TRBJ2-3,CSVGAVEGISDTQYF
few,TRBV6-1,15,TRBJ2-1,CASSEVVGPISEQFF
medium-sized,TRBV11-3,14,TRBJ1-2,CASSLGRQSDGYTF
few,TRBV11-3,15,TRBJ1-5,CASSLSDGYNQPQHF
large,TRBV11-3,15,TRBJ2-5,CASSQGRAGTETQYF
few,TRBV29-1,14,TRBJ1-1,CSVETTPANTEAFF
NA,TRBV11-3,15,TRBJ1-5,CASSSTGGRRQPQHF
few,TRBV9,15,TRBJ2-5,CASTTTGRVEETQYF
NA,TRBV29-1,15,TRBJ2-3,CSVVLWDRATDTQYF
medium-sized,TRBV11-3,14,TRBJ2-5,CASSGTGGEETQYF
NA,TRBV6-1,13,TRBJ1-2,CASSEEAGQGYTF
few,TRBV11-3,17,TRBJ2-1,CASSLEDGMYSYNEQFF
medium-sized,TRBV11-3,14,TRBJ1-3,CASSLVGSGNTIYF
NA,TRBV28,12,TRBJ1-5,CASSPRRGAQHF
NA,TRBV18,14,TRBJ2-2,CASSPRDYSGELFF
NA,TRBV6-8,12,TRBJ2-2,CASSYFSGELFF
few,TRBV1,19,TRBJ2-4,CASSHNFQVGGHAKNIQYF
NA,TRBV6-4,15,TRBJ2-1,CASSEDRGMVGEQFF